Listed below are T cell receptor beta chains from one sample, sequenced in a study of blood T cells in healthy people across ages. TCRdb re-called the 5' RACE reads with MiXCR, one entry per CDR3 protein. In the table there are roughly 1.5 million distinct CDR3 sequences, 35% to 45% of which are singletons. The sequencing input was blood. The receptors were sampled from a woman younger than 30 in good health. The CDR3 runs from the conserved cysteine through the conserved F or W. D genes are given only for firm matches. Clone size is stated in some rows and not others, as once, few, many or a class when expanded.

cdr3_aa: CASSYVQGFGFEQFF; cdr3_nt: TGTGCCAGCAGTTATGTCCAGGGGTTTGGCTTTGAGCAGTTCTTC; j_call: TRBJ2-1; clone_size: NA; v_call: TRBV6-5; d_call: NA
cdr3_aa: CASSFGQGVGDTQYF; cdr3_nt: TGCGCCAGCAGCTTCGGACAGGGCGTCGGGGATACGCAGTATTTT; j_call: TRBJ2-3; clone_size: once; v_call: TRBV5-1; d_call: TRBD1
cdr3_aa: CASGSTSGISYNEQFF; cdr3_nt: TGTGCCAGCGGCTCGACTAGCGGGATCTCCTACAATGAGCAGTTCTTC; j_call: TRBJ2-1; clone_size: NA; v_call: TRBV5-5; d_call: TRBD2
cdr3_aa: CASSVGKGIGELFF; cdr3_nt: TGTGCCAGCAGTGTAGGAAAAGGAATCGGGGAGCTGTTTTTT; j_call: TRBJ2-2; clone_size: once; v_call: TRBV27; d_call: NA
cdr3_aa: CANSQDGPPLFNSPLHF; cdr3_nt: TGCGCCAACAGCCAAGATGGGCCCCCACTGTTTAATTCACCCCTCCACTTT; j_call: TRBJ1-6; clone_size: NA; v_call: TRBV4-1; d_call: NA
cdr3_aa: CASSHYNDEQYF; cdr3_nt: TGTGCCAGCAGTCACTATAACGACGAGCAGTACTTC; j_call: TRBJ2-7; clone_size: NA; v_call: TRBV6-5; d_call: NA
cdr3_aa: CASSQDEGGNGANVLTF; cdr3_nt: TGCGCCAGCAGCCAAGATGAAGGGGGAAATGGGGCCAACGTCCTGACTTTC; j_call: TRBJ2-6; clone_size: few; v_call: TRBV4-3; d_call: NA
cdr3_aa: CASSPTGTSETQYF; cdr3_nt: TGTGCCAGCAGCCCAACAGGGACCTCAGAGACCCAGTACTTC; j_call: TRBJ2-5; clone_size: NA; v_call: TRBV7-9; d_call: NA
cdr3_aa: CASSSASGTASRGYTF; cdr3_nt: TGTGCCAGCAGTTCAGCCTCCGGGACAGCCAGCCGGGGCTACACCTTC; j_call: TRBJ1-2; clone_size: NA; v_call: TRBV27; d_call: TRBD1
cdr3_aa: CASSPVDSYTGELFF; cdr3_nt: TGCGCCAGCAGCCCAGTGGACTCCTACACCGGGGAGCTGTTTTTT; j_call: TRBJ2-2; clone_size: NA; v_call: TRBV4-3; d_call: NA
cdr3_aa: CASSLSFWGKYNEQFF; cdr3_nt: TGTGCCAGCAGTTTATCGTTCTGGGGAAAGTACAATGAGCAGTTCTTC; j_call: TRBJ2-1; clone_size: NA; v_call: TRBV27; d_call: NA
cdr3_aa: CSAGGNYGYTF; cdr3_nt: TGCAGTGCAGGGGGAAACTATGGCTACACCTTC; j_call: TRBJ1-2; clone_size: NA; v_call: TRBV20-1; d_call: NA
cdr3_aa: CASSRRSGNTIYF; cdr3_nt: TGTGCCAGCAGCCGGAGATCTGGAAACACCATATATTTT; j_call: TRBJ1-3; clone_size: NA; v_call: TRBV5-6; d_call: NA
cdr3_aa: CASSLRAAGRSYNEQFF; cdr3_nt: TGTGCCAGCAGCTTACGGGCAGCGGGACGCTCTTACAATGAGCAGTTCTTC; j_call: TRBJ2-1; clone_size: few; v_call: TRBV7-8; d_call: TRBD2
cdr3_aa: CASRKGVNTEAFF; cdr3_nt: TGCGCCAGCAGGAAAGGGGTGAACACTGAAGCTTTCTTT; j_call: TRBJ1-1; clone_size: few; v_call: TRBV10-2; d_call: NA
cdr3_aa: CASSQDKRGPHSYEQYF; cdr3_nt: TGCGCCAGCAGCCAAGATAAGCGGGGCCCCCACTCCTACGAGCAGTACTTC; j_call: TRBJ2-7; clone_size: few; v_call: TRBV4-3; d_call: TRBD2
cdr3_aa: CSARGAGQGAFNYGYTF; cdr3_nt: TGCAGTGCTAGAGGAGCCGGACAGGGGGCATTTAACTATGGCTACACCTTC; j_call: TRBJ1-2; clone_size: few; v_call: TRBV20-1; d_call: TRBD1
cdr3_aa: CASGGDYHNEQFF; cdr3_nt: TGTGCCAGCGGAGGGGACTACCACAATGAGCAGTTCTTC; j_call: TRBJ2-1; clone_size: NA; v_call: TRBV27; d_call: TRBD2
cdr3_aa: CASSLRGAGGTQYF; cdr3_nt: TGTGCCAGCAGCTTAAGGGGGGCGGGAGGGACCCAGTACTTC; j_call: TRBJ2-5; clone_size: NA; v_call: TRBV7-9; d_call: TRBD2
cdr3_aa: CASSTGAAEVYF; cdr3_nt: TGTGCCAGCAGCACGGGCGCAGCCGAAGTGTACTTC; j_call: TRBJ2-7; clone_size: NA; v_call: TRBV3-1; d_call: NA
cdr3_aa: CASSGDERYSPLHF; cdr3_nt: TGTGCCAGCAGCGGCGATGAAAGGTACTCACCCCTCCACTTT; j_call: TRBJ1-6; clone_size: once; v_call: TRBV9; d_call: NA
cdr3_aa: CASSYNYPPSYNEQFF; cdr3_nt: TGTGCCAGCAGTTATAATTACCCTCCCTCCTACAATGAGCAGTTCTTC; j_call: TRBJ2-1; clone_size: NA; v_call: TRBV6-5; d_call: NA
cdr3_aa: CASSQASWEQYF; cdr3_nt: TGTGCCAGCAGCCAAGCCTCCTGGGAGCAGTACTTC; j_call: TRBJ2-7; clone_size: NA; v_call: TRBV14; d_call: NA
cdr3_aa: CASSFNGINYGYTF; cdr3_nt: TGTGCCAGCAGCTTTAACGGAATTAACTATGGCTACACCTTC; j_call: TRBJ1-2; clone_size: NA; v_call: TRBV7-2; d_call: NA
cdr3_aa: CSAAWLAGGWNIQYF; cdr3_nt: TGCAGTGCCGCCTGGCTAGCGGGAGGGTGGAACATTCAGTACTTC; j_call: TRBJ2-4; clone_size: NA; v_call: TRBV20-1; d_call: TRBD2
cdr3_aa: CASSQVHSSGNEQFF; cdr3_nt: TGTGCCAGCAGCCAAGTACATTCTAGCGGGAATGAGCAGTTCTTC; j_call: TRBJ2-1; clone_size: few; v_call: TRBV3-1; d_call: TRBD2
cdr3_aa: CASSDGVHTQYF; cdr3_nt: TGTGCCAGCAGCGACGGGGTGCATACGCAGTATTTT; j_call: TRBJ2-3; clone_size: NA; v_call: TRBV7-8; d_call: NA
cdr3_aa: CSAREDRMNTEAFF; cdr3_nt: TGCAGTGCTAGAGAGGACAGAATGAACACTGAAGCTTTCTTT; j_call: TRBJ1-1; clone_size: NA; v_call: TRBV20-1; d_call: NA
cdr3_aa: CASSMGLALSYNEQFF; cdr3_nt: TGTGCCAGCAGTATGGGGCTAGCGTTGTCCTACAATGAGCAGTTCTTC; j_call: TRBJ2-1; clone_size: NA; v_call: TRBV6-2/TRBV6-3; d_call: NA
cdr3_aa: CSARDRLAGVVRSGANVLTF; cdr3_nt: TGCAGTGCTAGGGATCGGCTAGCGGGGGTGGTACGCTCTGGGGCCAACGTCCTGACTTTC; j_call: TRBJ2-6; clone_size: NA; v_call: TRBV20-1; d_call: TRBD2
cdr3_aa: CASSPGLSGVEQYF; cdr3_nt: TGTGCCAGCAGCCCGGGACTCAGCGGGGTCGAGCAGTACTTC; j_call: TRBJ2-7; clone_size: once; v_call: TRBV7-9; d_call: TRBD2
cdr3_aa: CASSSRRQGMNTETFF; cdr3_nt: TGTGCCAGCAGCTCCCGACGCCAGGGGATGAACACTGAAACTTTCTTT; j_call: TRBJ1-1; clone_size: NA; v_call: TRBV7-2; d_call: NA
cdr3_aa: CSARPLGAYEQYF; cdr3_nt: TGCAGTGCTAGGCCTCTCGGCGCGTACGAGCAGTACTTC; j_call: TRBJ2-7; clone_size: NA; v_call: TRBV20-1; d_call: NA
cdr3_aa: CASSQELPNTEAFF; cdr3_nt: TGTGCCAGCAGCCAAGAGCTTCCGAACACTGAAGCTTTCTTT; j_call: TRBJ1-1; clone_size: NA; v_call: TRBV14; d_call: NA
cdr3_aa: CSADWTGGTQYEQYF; cdr3_nt: TGCAGTGCTGATTGGACAGGGGGTACACAGTACGAGCAGTACTTC; j_call: TRBJ2-7; clone_size: NA; v_call: TRBV20-1; d_call: TRBD1
cdr3_aa: CASSRSRSSYNEQYF; cdr3_nt: TGTGCCAGCAGCAGAAGCCGGAGCTCCTACAATGAGCAGTACTTC; j_call: TRBJ2-7; clone_size: NA; v_call: TRBV11-2; d_call: NA
cdr3_aa: CSACDRGVSYEQYF; cdr3_nt: TGCAGTGCTTGCGACAGGGGTGTCTCCTACGAGCAGTACTTC; j_call: TRBJ2-7; clone_size: NA; v_call: TRBV20-1; d_call: TRBD1
cdr3_aa: CASSVGNSPGELFF; cdr3_nt: TGTGCCAGCAGCGTAGGGAACTCGCCCGGGGAGCTGTTTTTT; j_call: TRBJ2-2; clone_size: NA; v_call: TRBV9; d_call: NA
cdr3_aa: CASSPPPTNEKLFF; cdr3_nt: TGTGCCAGCAGTCCCCCTCCAACTAATGAAAAACTGTTTTTT; j_call: TRBJ1-4; clone_size: NA; v_call: TRBV12-3/TRBV12-4; d_call: NA
cdr3_aa: CSALGWDRNEQFF; cdr3_nt: TGCAGTGCTCTCGGGTGGGACCGCAATGAGCAGTTCTTC; j_call: TRBJ2-1; clone_size: NA; v_call: TRBV20-1; d_call: NA
cdr3_aa: CASSDYHRGGALEQFF; cdr3_nt: TGTGCCAGCAGCGATTACCACCGCGGGGGGGCCCTTGAGCAGTTCTTC; j_call: TRBJ2-1; clone_size: few; v_call: TRBV11-2; d_call: TRBD2
cdr3_aa: CSASGRDNEQFF; cdr3_nt: TGCAGTGCTAGCGGGAGAGATAATGAGCAGTTCTTC; j_call: TRBJ2-1; clone_size: few; v_call: TRBV20-1; d_call: NA